The 27 T cell receptor beta chains below were found in one sample sequenced in a study of cytomegalovirus exposure and HLA in healthy donors. 60 Vbeta and 13 Jbeta primers were used in PCR. Generated by immunoSEQ multiplex PCR, the TCRdb table keeps only in-frame clones and is missing some. Found here are 150,000 to 200,000 clones, about 70% of them singletons; the top ten hold around 1.9%. Material for sequencing was PBMCs. All receptors come from a woman in her 30s in good health and CMV-seronegative.

V and J are TRBV2 and TRBJ2-5; D perhaps matches TRBD2 (6 bases). Germline values: CDR1 SNHLY, CDR2 FYNNEI. Trimming shortened V by 3 bases and J by 3 bases, and 20 bases separated the two germline ends. CDR3 length: 17 residues. The CDR3: CASSEGRGSASKETQYF. In DNA, the CDR3 is TGTGCCAGCAGTGAGGGGCGGGGAAGCGCGAGCAAAGAGACCCAGTACTTC. Together with reference TRBV2 and TRBJ2-5, the CDR3 gives the full variable domain: EPEVTQTPSHQVTQMGQEVILRCVPISNHLYFYWYRQILGQKVEFLVSFYNNEISEKSEIFDDQFSVERPDGSNFTLKIRSTKLEDSAMYFCASSEGRGSASKETQYFGPGTRLLVL.

The chain joins TRBV7-6 to TRBJ2-3; TRBD2 agrees at 10 bases. The CDR3 has 16 residues. Losses at the gene ends were 0 bases for V and 1 base for J; bases not matched to a gene: 1. CDR1 is SGHVS and CDR2 is FNYEAQ in the germline V gene. The CDR3 bases are TGTGCCAGCAGCTTAGCGAGCGGGGGGGGCACAGATACGCAGTATTTT. It yields the protein CASSLASGGGTDTQYF.

The V and J genes are TRBV18 and TRBJ1-5; D is possibly TRBD1 (6 bases). From germline, CDR1 is KGHSH and CDR2 LQKENI. V gave up 2 bases and J gave up 7 bases, with 12 bases separating them. The CDR3 extends over 14 amino acids. The CDR3 region has the DNA TGTGCCAGCTCACCAGACAGGTCGACCCAGCCCCAGCATTTT. It is translated as CASSPDRSTQPQHF.

DNA for the CDR3: TGTGCCAGCAGTTCCGGGACAGGGTACTACGAGCAGTACTTC. Amino acid sequence: CASSSGTGYYEQYF. The V call is TRBV2, the J call TRBJ2-7; TRBD1 aligns across 9 bases. V was clipped by 5 bases and J by 3 bases; unmatched bases: 5. This CDR3 has 14 residues. Germline V gives CDR1 SNHLY, CDR2 FYNNEI.

V is TRBV18 and J is TRBJ2-5, with 13 nucleotides matching TRBD2. J gave up 2 bases and V 3 bases, and 6 bases lay outside the gene matches. Germline lookup yields CDR1 KGHSH and CDR2 LQKENI. CDR3 size: 17 residues. CDR3 bases: TGTGCCAGCTCACCGAGGACTAGCGGGAGTACGCAAGAGACCCAGTACTTC. Its protein product is CASSPRTSGSTQETQYF.

This chain links TRBV7-9 with TRBJ1-2; 7 bases are shared with TRBD1. The V and J ends lost 1 base and 4 bases, in that order; junction bases with no gene match: 9. Germline V lookup: CDR1 SEHNR, CDR2 FQNEAQ (reference sequence). This CDR3 has 16 amino acids. The CDR3 spells CASSLVGTAFSYGYTF. The CDR3 nucleotides read TGTGCCAGCAGCTTAGTGGGGACAGCCTTTTCCTATGGCTACACCTTC.

The chain joins TRBV7-8 to TRBJ1-4; a weak D match, TRBD1 (5 bases). Germline V gene lookup returns CDR1 SGHVS and CDR2 FQNEAQ. The CDR3 is 16 amino acids. Trimming shortened V by 5 bases and J by 11 bases, and 24 bases separated the two germline ends. CDR3 nucleotide sequence: TGTGCCAGCAGCCCGCCCGCGGGGGGTCCGGAGTGGAAACTGTTTTTT. This gives the protein CASSPPAGGPEWKLFF. Using reference TRBV7-8 and TRBJ1-4 for the parts outside the CDR3, the full variable domain is GAGVSQSPRYKVAKRGQDVALRCDPISGHVSLFWYQQALGQGPEFLTYFQNEAQLDKSGLPSDRFFAERPEGSVSTLKIQRTQQEDSAVYLCASSPPAGGPEWKLFFGSGTQLSVL.

This chain uses TRBV7-9 with TRBJ1-1, with a weak D call TRBD1 (6 bases). Trimming shortened V by 5 bases and J by 11 bases, and 12 bases separated the two germline ends. CDR1 SEHNR and CDR2 FQNEAQ come from the germline V gene (reference sequence). CDR3 length equals 11 residues. CDR3 DNA sequence: TGTGCCAGCAGCCAGGCACAGGGTGCTTTCTTT. Protein product: CASSQAQGAFF.

A word on this clone: At one of its ends the junction is not consistent with the germline gene, which may arise from a read error. Other DNA sequences within the sample encode an identical CDR3. V is TRBV6-6 and J is TRBJ2-7; tentatively, D is TRBD1 (6 bases). This CDR3 spans 15 amino acids. Germline CDR1 is MNHNY and CDR2 is SVGAGI (reference sequence). CDR3 region: CASSYVRGRAYEQYF. CDR3 bases: TGTGCCAGCAGTTACGTCAGGGGAAGGGCCTACGAGCAATACTTC.

A few counts support this clone. The V gene is TRBV7-6, the J gene TRBJ1-4, with a possible D match to TRBD1 (5 bases). From germline, CDR1 is SGHVS and CDR2 FNYEAQ. The CDR3 contains 15 residues. Trimming stripped 6 bases from V and 0 bases from J, with 11 bases between. The CDR3 spells CASSWTGATNEKLFF. CDR3 nucleotide sequence: TGTGCCAGCAGTTGGACGGGGGCAACTAATGAAAAACTGTTTTTT.

With respect to this clone: The junction and the germline gene differ at one end; a read error may be behind it. The rearrangement links TRBV11-2 to TRBJ2-3; TRBD2 matches 7 bases. Germline V gene sequence: CDR1 SGHAT, CDR2 FQNNGV. This CDR3 has 15 residues. The CDR3 region has the DNA TGTGCCAGCAGCTTAGATGGGAGGGGCACAGGTACGCAGTATTTT. Its protein product is CASSLDGRGTGTQYF.

The V gene is TRBV7-8, the J gene TRBJ1-2; a weak D match, TRBD1 (6 bases). Germline CDR1 reads SGHVS; CDR2 reads FQNEAQ. The ends were cut back, 6 bases at V and 6 bases at J, with 17 bases in the middle. The CDR3 covers 14 residues. The CDR3 DNA reads TGTGCCAGCAGTTCTAGGACAGAGACAGATGGCTACACCTTC. This translates into CASSSRTETDGYTF.

V gene TRBV27 combines with J gene TRBJ2-7, with 10 bases aligning to TRBD2. CDR1 and CDR2 from the germline V gene are MNHEY and SMNVEV (reference sequence). This CDR3 is 15 amino acids long. Unmatched junction bases numbered 7, after V lost 3 bases and J lost 5 bases. The CDR3 sequence: CASSLVAGLANEQYF. In nucleotides, the CDR3 is TGTGCCAGCAGTTTGGTGGCGGGACTAGCGAACGAGCAGTACTTC.

The rearrangement joins TRBV7-9 to TRBJ2-1; D gene uncertain. V was trimmed by 6 bases and J by 1 base, leaving 7 bases between them. The CDR3 totals 13 residues. Germline V lookup: CDR1 SEHNR, CDR2 FQNEAQ (reference sequence). CDR3 in DNA: TGTGCCAGCAGTACCAGTTCCTACAATGAGCAGTTCTTC. It codes for CASSTSSYNEQFF.

The chain links TRBV10-2 to TRBJ2-1; 8 positions match TRBD2. Germline CDR1 reads WSHSY; CDR2 reads SAAADI. Germline trimming cut 4 bases from V and 2 bases from J; bases unmatched to any gene: 1. The CDR3 sequence is 14 residues long. CDR3 bases: TGCGCCAGCAGTGTGGGACTAGCCTACAATGAGCAGTTCTTC. Translation gives CASSVGLAYNEQFF.

There are a few counts of this clone. The chain joins TRBV7-2 to TRBJ2-1; 10 nucleotides match TRBD2. The CDR3 has 13 residues. With V trimmed by 8 bases and J by 6 bases, 4 bases remained unmatched. Per the germline V gene, CDR1 is SGHTA and CDR2 is FQGNSA. The chain's CDR3 is CASRSGGVNEQFF. The CDR3 DNA is TGTGCCAGCCGGAGCGGGGGGGTCAATGAGCAGTTCTTC. Full variable domain (rest looked up from reference TRBV7-2 and TRBJ2-1): GAGVSQSPSNKVTEKGKDVELRCDPISGHTALYWYRQSLGQGLEFLIYFQGNSAPDKSGLPSDRFSAERTGGSVSTLTIQRTQQEDSAVYLCASRSGGVNEQFFGPGTRLTVL.

The chain joins TRBV2 to TRBJ2-3, with 7 positions matching TRBD2. The CDR3 is 13 residues long. The V gene end was trimmed by 7 bases and the J gene end by 2 bases; junction bases not matched to a gene: 3. CDR1 is SNHLY and CDR2 is FYNNEI in the germline V gene. The CDR3 DNA reads TGTGCCAGCACTAGCGGATACACAGATACGCAGTATTTT. Encoded protein: CASTSGYTDTQYF.

V usage is TRBV5-1 and J usage is TRBJ1-2; perhaps TRBD1 as D (6 bases). Germline V gives CDR1 SGHRS, CDR2 YFSETQ. The germline V and J ends were trimmed by 0 bases and 8 bases, with 8 bases remaining between them. This CDR3 comprises 12 residues. The CDR3 reads CASSLDRGGYTF. The CDR3, as DNA: TGCGCCAGCAGCTTGGATAGGGGGGGCTACACCTTC.

The chain recombines TRBV5-6 with TRBJ1-1; D is unresolved. The CDR3 contains 13 residues. Germline V gene data show CDR1 as SGHDT and CDR2 as YYEEEE. V gave up 4 bases and J gave up 1 base, with 8 bases separating them. The CDR3 is CASSVRGNTEAFF. Written as DNA, the CDR3 is TGTGCCAGCAGCGTGCGTGGGAACACTGAAGCTTTCTTT. Full variable domain (outside the CDR3, taken from reference TRBV5-6 and TRBJ1-1): DAGVTQSPTHLIKTRGQQVTLRCSPKSGHDTVSWYQQALGQGPQFIFQYYEEEERQRGNFPDRFSGHQFPNYSSELNVNALLLGDSALYLCASSVRGNTEAFFGQGTRLTVV.

This clone has just a few counts. V gene TRBV11-1 combines with J gene TRBJ2-7; D not resolved. The CDR3 spans 12 residues. Trimming took 2 bases from V and 7 from J, leaving 9 bases between them. Germline V gene lookup returns CDR1 SGHAT and CDR2 FQDESV (reference sequence). CDR3 amino acids: CASSLSVLEQYF. The DNA of the CDR3 is TGTGCCAGCAGCTTATCTGTCTTGGAGCAGTACTTC.

CDR3: CASRGRETYEQYF. The CDR3 DNA is TGCGCCAGCAGGGGCAGGGAAACCTACGAGCAGTACTTC. V usage is TRBV4-1 and J usage is TRBJ2-7, with a possible D match to TRBD1 (5 bases). The CDR3 is 13 amino acids. CDR1 and CDR2 (germline): MGHRA, YSYEKL. Trimming pared 6 bases from V and 2 bases from J, leaving 11 bases between.

Only a few counts were recorded for this clone. The V call is TRBV19, the J call TRBJ2-1; tentatively, D is TRBD2 (6 bases). CDR1 and CDR2 (germline): LNHDA, SQIVND (reference sequence). This CDR3 has 15 residues. V dropped 4 bases and J dropped 7 bases, with 17 bases sitting between them. CDR3 bases: TGTGCCAGTAGTACCTCCTCGGGGGAGATGAATGAGCAGTTCTTC. Translated: CASSTSSGEMNEQFF.

This clone came up a few times. The V call is TRBV5-1, the J call TRBJ1-4; a possible D gene is TRBD1 (5 bases). The length of the CDR3 is 16 residues. Between the trimmed V and J ends, which lost 3 bases and 4 bases, there was a span of 16 bases. Germline V gene sequence: CDR1 SGHRS, CDR2 YFSETQ. CDR3 coding DNA: TGCGCCAGCAGCTCCGGTTCGGGGGGGTATAATGAAAAACTGTTTTTT. Its protein is CASSSGSGGYNEKLFF.

The rearrangement links TRBV19 to TRBJ2-4; D is possibly TRBD1 (6 bases). With 5 bases removed from V and 0 bases from J, the gap between germline ends came to 14 bases. CDR3 length: 16 amino acids. Per germline, CDR1 LNHDA and CDR2 SQIVND (reference sequence). The DNA for the CDR3 is TGTGCCAGTAGTGCCCGACAGGAGCTAGCCAAAAACATTCAGTACTTC. Translating it yields CASSARQELAKNIQYF. The entire variable domain, with the rest obtained from reference TRBV19 and TRBJ2-4, is as follows: DGGITQSPKYLFRKEGQNVTLSCEQNLNHDAMYWYRQDPGQGLRLIYYSQIVNDFQKGDIAEGYSVSREKKESFPLTVTSAQKNPTAFYLCASSARQELAKNIQYFGAGTRLSVL.

The chain is built from TRBV2 and TRBJ1-4, with TRBD1 as a possible D gene (6 bases). Trimming pared 7 bases from V and 12 bases from J, leaving 15 bases between. The CDR3 covers 12 residues. Per germline, CDR1 SNHLY and CDR2 FYNNEI. CDR3 bases: TGTGCCAGCACCGAAGACAGGTCTGAACTGTTTTTT. Protein: CASTEDRSELFF.

This rearrangement joins TRBV2 to TRBJ1-1; tentatively, D is TRBD1 (5 bases). Looked up from germline, CDR1 is SNHLY and CDR2 is FYNNEI. Trimming shortened V by 5 bases and J by 5 bases, and 12 bases separated the two germline ends. The CDR3 totals 13 residues. For the CDR3, the DNA is TGTGCCAGCAGTAAAGGACACAGGACTGAAGCTTTCTTT. Encoded protein: CASSKGHRTEAFF. Full variable domain (remainder filled in from reference TRBV2 and TRBJ1-1): EPEVTQTPSHQVTQMGQEVILRCVPISNHLYFYWYRQILGQKVEFLVSFYNNEISEKSEIFDDQFSVERPDGSNFTLKIRSTKLEDSAMYFCASSKGHRTEAFFGQGTRLTVV.

The chain couples TRBV4-1 to TRBJ1-4, with TRBD1 matching over 9 bases. The V gene's germline CDR1 is MGHRA and CDR2 YSYEKL. The CDR3 runs to 15 residues. Losses at the gene ends were 3 bases for V and 7 bases for J; bases not matched to a gene: 6. The CDR3 region is CASSQTGTGIEKLFF. The CDR3 coding sequence is TGCGCCAGCAGCCAGACCGGGACAGGGATTGAAAAACTGTTTTTT.